This T cell receptor (beta chain) was sequenced in a study of response to subunit inactivated influenza vaccine. This clonotype appeared a few times. Its specificity is unknown. General study findings and limits: Each seasonal influenza vaccination recruits few new T cells, the authors suggested.

TCRdb redid the calling of the RT-PCR reads with MiXCR, one entry per CDR3 protein. The table records 650,000 to 800,000 distinct CDR3 sequences, about 14% of them present only once. This CDR3 is 15 amino acids long. The trim removed 8 bases at V and 6 bases at J, leaving 12 bases unmatched. Germline lookup yields CDR1 MNHNS and CDR2 SASEGT. V gene TRBV6-1 combines with J gene TRBJ1-5, with 8 nucleotides matching TRBD1. The sample here was PBMCs from blood, taken approximately 15 days before vaccination. The origin of this receptor is a man in his fifties who received an inactivated influenza vaccine. The CDR3 bases are TGTGCCAGCGGATCAGAACAGGGGGGGATTCAGCCCCAGCATTTT. Its protein is CASGSEQGGIQPQHF.